This TCR beta chain was retrieved from a study of cytomegalovirus exposure and HLA in healthy donors. General observations from the study: Reportedly, HLA-A and HLA-B alleles of most subjects were accurately predicted from TCR beta. TCR beta V segments were, for the most part, productive about 87% or about 30% of the time in an earlier analysis. Sequencing likely generated an artifact that appeared as a cluster of highly shared sequence variants.

J was trimmed by 3 bases and V by 3 bases; bases with no gene match: 4. CDR1 LNHDA and CDR2 SQIVND come from the germline V gene (reference sequence). The CDR3 runs to 15 residues. Of note for this clone: What it binds is unknown.

The PCR ran on 60 Vbeta and 13 Jbeta primers. Using immunoSEQ multiplex PCR, the repertoire was profiled, and TCRdb retains in-frame clones only, with some absent. The sample includes 100,000 to 150,000 clones, less than 85% of them seen just once. Sequenced sample: PBMCs. The clonotype comes from a man aged 18 to 30 in good health and CMV-seropositive. V usage is TRBV19 and J usage is TRBJ2-2, with 7 nucleotides matching TRBD2. The CDR3, as DNA: TGTGCCAGTAGTATTTGGGCGGGGGACACCGGGGAGCTGTTTTTT. This codes for CASSIWAGDTGELFF.